This T cell receptor beta chain is from a study of OX40 agonist ivuxolimab in advanced cancers. Study summary: Among those enrolled, mean age was 60 years (range about 23 to 85) and approximately 80% were male. Study observations and caveats: The study observed clonal expansion of CD4+ and CD8+ blood T cells by week 6 at 0.1 to 3.0 mg/kg. Undetermined was the antigen specificity of the expanded peripheral T cells.

Sequenced by immunoSEQ multiplex PCR; TCRdb stores in-frame clones only, minus some. Among under 8,500 clones listed, about 81% were seen once. V was pared by 6 bases and J by 8 bases, with 4 bases of the junction left unmatched. Germline CDR1 reads MNHEY; CDR2 reads SMNVEV (reference sequence). This CDR3 region has 11 residues. For this clone: What it binds is unknown.

This receptor was obtained from an adult with an advanced solid tumor such as melanoma, head and neck, liver or kidney cancer. The sequenced sample was CD4+ or CD8+ T cells sorted from blood, obtained in a trial of the OX40 agonist ivuxolimab. This chain connects TRBV27 to TRBJ2-7, with 7 bases that match TRBD1. The CDR3 DNA reads as TGTGCCAGCAGCCAGGGGGTGAAGCAGTACTTC. It is translated as CASSQGVKQYF.